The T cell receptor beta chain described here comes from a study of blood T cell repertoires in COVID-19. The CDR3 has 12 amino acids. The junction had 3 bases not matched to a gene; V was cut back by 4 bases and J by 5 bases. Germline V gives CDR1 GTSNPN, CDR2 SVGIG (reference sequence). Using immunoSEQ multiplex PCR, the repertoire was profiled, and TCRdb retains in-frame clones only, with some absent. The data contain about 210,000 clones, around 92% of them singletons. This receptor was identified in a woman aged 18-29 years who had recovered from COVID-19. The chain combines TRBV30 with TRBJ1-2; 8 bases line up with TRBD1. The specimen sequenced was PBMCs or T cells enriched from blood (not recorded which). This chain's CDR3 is CAWNRQGYGYTF. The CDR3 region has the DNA TGTGCCTGGAACCGACAGGGGTATGGCTACACCTTC.